This T cell receptor beta chain was found in a study of CD8 T cells in ankylosing spondylitis. Study-wide findings and caveats: Earlier literature documents some of the motif variants in reactive arthritis synovial fluid and blood.

TCRdb used MiXCR to reprocess the 5' RACE reads, holding one entry per CDR3 protein. Of hundreds of thousands of distinct CDR3 sequences in the sample, roughly 22% were seen once. The CDR3 runs to 15 residues. Looked up from germline, CDR1 is LNHNV and CDR2 is YYDKDF (reference sequence). Trimming left V 3 bases short and J 5 bases short, with 15 bases between. On this clonotype itself: Its matching antigen is unknown.

This clonotype was sampled from a male donor with ankylosing spondylitis or in good health (not recorded which). This chain joins TRBV15 and TRBJ2-3; a weak D match, TRBD2 (7 bases). Input material: blood, either unsorted or a sorted T cell fraction (not recorded which). The CDR3 protein is CATSSAGRGLDTQYF. Written as DNA, the CDR3 is TGTGCCACCAGCAGCGCGGGGCGGGGGCTAGATACGCAGTATTTT.